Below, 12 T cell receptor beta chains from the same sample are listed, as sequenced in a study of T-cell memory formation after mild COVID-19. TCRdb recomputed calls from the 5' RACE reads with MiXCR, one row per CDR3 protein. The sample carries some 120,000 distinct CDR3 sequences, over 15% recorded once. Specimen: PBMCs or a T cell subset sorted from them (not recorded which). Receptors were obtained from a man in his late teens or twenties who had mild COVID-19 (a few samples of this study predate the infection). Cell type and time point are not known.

This CDR3 is CASSPWTSGPETQYF. CDR3 bases: TGTGCCAGCAGCCCTTGGACTAGCGGACCAGAGACCCAGTACTTC. The V gene is TRBV6-2 or TRBV6-3, the J gene TRBJ2-5, with TRBD2 matching over 10 bases. The V and J ends lost 6 bases and 4 bases, in that order; junction bases with no gene match: 8. This CDR3 region has 15 residues. Per the germline V gene, CDR1 is MNHEY and CDR2 is SVGEGT.

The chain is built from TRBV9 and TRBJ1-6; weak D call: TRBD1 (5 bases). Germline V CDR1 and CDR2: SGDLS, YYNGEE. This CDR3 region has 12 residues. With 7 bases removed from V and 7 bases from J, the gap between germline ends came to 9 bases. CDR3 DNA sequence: TGTGCCAGCCAGAGGGACAATTCACCCCTCCACTTT. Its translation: CASQRDNSPLHF.

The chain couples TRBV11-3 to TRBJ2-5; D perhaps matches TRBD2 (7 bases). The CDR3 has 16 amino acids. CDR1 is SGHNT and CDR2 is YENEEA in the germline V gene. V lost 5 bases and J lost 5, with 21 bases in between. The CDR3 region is CASSPLGGLRGETQYF. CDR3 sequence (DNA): TGTGCCAGCAGCCCACTGGGGGGGCTGAGAGGGGAGACCCAGTACTTC.

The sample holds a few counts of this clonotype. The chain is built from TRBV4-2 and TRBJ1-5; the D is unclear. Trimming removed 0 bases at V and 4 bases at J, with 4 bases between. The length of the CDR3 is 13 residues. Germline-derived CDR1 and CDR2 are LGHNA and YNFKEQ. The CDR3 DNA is TGTGCCAGCAGCCAAGATGGGAATCAGCCCCAGCATTTT. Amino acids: CASSQDGNQPQHF.

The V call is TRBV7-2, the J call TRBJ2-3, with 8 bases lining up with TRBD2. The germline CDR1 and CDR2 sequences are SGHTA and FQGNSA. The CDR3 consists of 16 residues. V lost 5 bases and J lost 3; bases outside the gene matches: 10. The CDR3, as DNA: TGTGCCAGCAGCGCCCTAGGGGCGGGGGGTACAGATACGCAGTATTTT. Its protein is CASSALGAGGTDTQYF. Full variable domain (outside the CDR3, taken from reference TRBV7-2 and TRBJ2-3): GAGVSQSPSNKVTEKGKDVELRCDPISGHTALYWYRQSLGQGLEFLIYFQGNSAPDKSGLPSDRFSAERTGGSVSTLTIQRTQQEDSAVYLCASSALGAGGTDTQYFGPGTRLTVL.

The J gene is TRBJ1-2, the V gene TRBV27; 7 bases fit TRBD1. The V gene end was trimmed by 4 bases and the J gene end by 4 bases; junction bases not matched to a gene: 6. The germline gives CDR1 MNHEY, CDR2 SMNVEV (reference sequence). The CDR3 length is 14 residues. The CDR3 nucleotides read TGTGCCAGCAGTTCTGGACAGGAACCCTATGGCTACACCTTC. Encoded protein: CASSSGQEPYGYTF.

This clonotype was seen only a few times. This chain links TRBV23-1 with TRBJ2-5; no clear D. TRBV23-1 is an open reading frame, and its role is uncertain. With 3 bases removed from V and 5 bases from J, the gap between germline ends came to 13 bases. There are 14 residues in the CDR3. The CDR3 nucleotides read TGCGCCAGCAGTCACTCCCCGCTTCGGGAGACCCAGTACTTC. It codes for CASSHSPLRETQYF.

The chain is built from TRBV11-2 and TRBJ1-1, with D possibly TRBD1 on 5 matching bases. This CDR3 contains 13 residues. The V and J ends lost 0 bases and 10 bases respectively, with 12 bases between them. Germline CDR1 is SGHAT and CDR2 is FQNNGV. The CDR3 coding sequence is TGTGCCAGCAGCTTAGATCCGGAGGGGAGAGCTTTCTTT. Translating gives CASSLDPEGRAFF.

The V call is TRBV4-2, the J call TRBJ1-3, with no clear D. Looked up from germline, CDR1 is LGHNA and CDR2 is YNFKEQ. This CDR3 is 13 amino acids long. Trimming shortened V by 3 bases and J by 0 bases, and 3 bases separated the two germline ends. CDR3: CASSHDSGNTIYF. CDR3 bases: TGTGCCAGCAGCCATGACTCTGGAAACACCATATATTTT.

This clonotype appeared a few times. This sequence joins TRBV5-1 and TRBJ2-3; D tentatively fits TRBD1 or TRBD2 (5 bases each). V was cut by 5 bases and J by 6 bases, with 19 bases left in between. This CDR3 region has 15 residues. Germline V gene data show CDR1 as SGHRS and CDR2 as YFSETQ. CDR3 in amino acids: CASRPRDPTKDTQYF. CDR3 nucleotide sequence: TGCGCCAGCAGACCACGGGACCCTACTAAGGATACGCAGTATTTT.

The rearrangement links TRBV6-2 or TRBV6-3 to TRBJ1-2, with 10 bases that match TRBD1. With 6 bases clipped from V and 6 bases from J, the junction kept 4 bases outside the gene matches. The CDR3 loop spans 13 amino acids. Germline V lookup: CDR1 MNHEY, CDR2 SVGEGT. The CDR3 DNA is TGTGCCAGCAGAAGACAGGGGGCGAATGGCTACACCTTC. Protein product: CASRRQGANGYTF.

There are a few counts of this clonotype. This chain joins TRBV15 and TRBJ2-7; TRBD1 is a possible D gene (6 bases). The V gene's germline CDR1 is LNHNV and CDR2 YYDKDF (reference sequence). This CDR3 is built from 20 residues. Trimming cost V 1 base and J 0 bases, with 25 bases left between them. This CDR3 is CATSRVSLSPGHEPSYEQYV. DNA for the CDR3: TGTGCCACCAGCAGAGTATCCCTCTCACCGGGACACGAACCCTCCTACGAGCAGTACGTC.